A single sample gave rise to the 32 T cell receptor beta chains below, sequenced in a study of blood T cells in healthy people across ages. Primers used in a second PCR of about 6 to 11 cycles were a sample-barcoded 5' primer and a J-beta primer mix. TCRdb itself ran the 5' RACE reads through MiXCR, one entry per CDR3 protein. The data contain more than 800,000 distinct CDR3 sequences, around 26% of them singletons. What was sequenced was blood. These receptors were collected from a woman older than 75 in good health.

This clonotype was observed many times. The J gene is TRBJ1-1, the V gene TRBV12-3 or TRBV12-4; no reliable D call. The length of the CDR3 is 12 residues. With 3 bases removed from V and 1 base from J, the gap between germline ends came to 3 bases. CDR3 nucleotide sequence: TGTGCCAGCAGTTTTTGGAACACTGAAGCTTTCTTT. This sequence encodes CASSFWNTEAFF.

The V and J genes are TRBV11-2 and TRBJ2-1; no definite D call. The germline CDR1 and CDR2 sequences are SGHAT and FQNNGV. With 0 bases removed from V and 7 bases from J, the gap between germline ends came to 7 bases. CDR3 length equals 13 residues. DNA for the CDR3: TGTGCCAGCAGCTTAGATTTCGGAAATGAGCAGTTCTTC. It codes for CASSLDFGNEQFF.

The chain combines TRBV7-2 with TRBJ2-3, with D possibly being TRBD1 (5 bases). Per the germline V gene, CDR1 is SGHTA and CDR2 is FQGNSA. The CDR3 length is 14 residues. The ends were cut back, 2 bases at V and 5 bases at J, with 11 bases in the middle. The CDR3 sequence: CASSLSPRGDTQYF. CDR3 sequence (DNA): TGTGCCAGCAGCTTATCCCCTAGGGGAGATACGCAGTATTTT.

In regard to this clonotype: As the CDR3 is not closed by the conserved phenylalanine or tryptophan, this likely results from a read error. V is TRBV20-1 and J is TRBJ2-3; the match to TRBD1 covers 12 bases. This CDR3 comprises 15 residues. CDR1 and CDR2 (germline): DFQATT, SNEGSKA (reference sequence). J gave up 2 bases and V 5 bases, and 5 bases lay outside the gene matches. CDR3: CSACPGQGATDTQYV. CDR3 sequence (DNA): TGCAGTGCTTGCCCGGGACAGGGGGCCACAGATACGCAGTATGTT.

To note about this clonotype: A much larger clonotype is one base distant, so this may be a read error. The genes are TRBV20-1 and TRBJ2-7; 7 bases match TRBD2. Germline V lookup: CDR1 DFQATT, CDR2 SNEGSKA (reference sequence). CDR3 length: 11 amino acids. V was clipped by 6 bases and J by 6 bases; unmatched bases: 5. The CDR3, as DNA: TGCAGTGCCGGGGGGTTCAGCGAGCAGTACTTC. Encoded protein: CSAGGFSEQYF.

A remark on this clonotype: A single base separates this from a much larger clone, so it may be a read error. The chain joins TRBV7-8 to TRBJ2-5; 8 bases line up with TRBD2. TRBJ2-7 explains the end of the DNA better; the J call may be wrong. Germline V CDR1 and CDR2: SGHVS, FQNEAQ. There are 14 residues in the CDR3. The CDR3 protein is CASSPHGGAGEQYF. The CDR3 region has the DNA TGTGCCAGCAGCCCCCACGGGGGGGCCGGCGAGCAGTACTTC.

The V gene is TRBV7-2, the J gene TRBJ2-7; no reliable D call. Per the germline V gene, CDR1 is SGHTA and CDR2 is FQGNSA. The CDR3 contains 14 residues. V dropped 2 bases and J dropped 2 bases, with 10 bases sitting between them. The CDR3 DNA is TGTGCCAGCAGCTTATATGGGTCCCCCTACGAGCAGTACTTC. Amino acid sequence: CASSLYGSPYEQYF.

This clonotype was picked up many times. The gene calls are TRBV5-1 and TRBJ2-5; perhaps TRBD1 as D (6 bases). Germline CDR1 and CDR2: SGHRS and YFSETQ. V was clipped by 0 bases and J by 2 bases, with 11 bases between them. The CDR3 has 15 residues. The CDR3 sequence: CASSLGGQRQETQYF. Here the CDR3 DNA reads TGCGCCAGCAGCTTGGGGGGGCAAAGACAAGAGACCCAGTACTTC.

This sequence joins TRBV18 and TRBJ1-5; D is perhaps TRBD1 (6 bases). Trimming took off 6 bases at V and 5 bases at J, with 14 bases between the two ends. This CDR3 spans 14 amino acids. Germline CDR1 and CDR2: KGHSH and LQKENI. CDR3 region: CASSSLQGDQPQHF. The CDR3 nucleotides read TGTGCCAGCTCGTCCTTACAGGGAGATCAGCCCCAGCATTTT.

V and J are TRBV5-1 and TRBJ2-1; D is perhaps TRBD2 (5 bases). V lost 1 base and J lost 0, with 23 bases in between. Germline V gene data show CDR1 as SGHRS and CDR2 as YFSETQ. The CDR3 contains 20 residues. The DNA of the CDR3 is TGCGCCAGCAGCTTGTTCCCTATGATAACGGGGTCCCCCTCCTACAATGAGCAGTTCTTC. Translation: CASSLFPMITGSPSYNEQFF.

This clonotype showed up many times. The J gene is TRBJ2-3, the V gene TRBV7-2; D may match TRBD1 or TRBD2 (5 bases each). This CDR3 contains 15 residues. Germline-derived CDR1 and CDR2 are SGHTA and FQGNSA. V dropped 5 bases and J dropped 6 bases, with 18 bases sitting between them. The CDR3 DNA follows: TGTGCCAGCAGCCAAAGAAAGGGTGGGACCGATACGCAGTATTTT. Its translation: CASSQRKGGTDTQYF.

This clonotype occurred many times. The chain employs TRBV21-1 and TRBJ2-5; the table's TRBD1 call for D was not verified on the DNA. TRBV21-1 is classified as a pseudogene. This CDR3 spans 14 amino acids. CDR3 bases: TGTGCCAGCAGCACCCCGACAGGGGAGGAGACCCAGTACTTC. This encodes CASSTPTGEETQYF.

The chain couples TRBV27 to TRBJ2-5, with D possibly TRBD1 on 5 matching bases. This CDR3 is built from 13 residues. V lost 6 bases to trimming and J lost 4 bases, with 12 bases between them. Germline-derived CDR1 and CDR2 are MNHEY and SMNVEV (reference sequence). CDR3 sequence (DNA): TGTGCCAGCAGCGCCTACCAGGGAGAGACCCAGTACTTC. Translation: CASSAYQGETQYF.

Many counts were recorded for this clonotype. The genes are TRBV7-2 and TRBJ2-5, with no clear D. The CDR3 loop spans 17 amino acids. Deletions cut 2 bases from V and 0 bases from J, with 16 bases between. Germline assignment: CDR1 SGHTA and CDR2 FQGNSA. As DNA, the CDR3 is TGTGCCAGCAGCTTAAAAAAGGGTCTATTTGACCAAGAGACCCAGTACTTC. Translating it yields CASSLKKGLFDQETQYF.

This clonotype was found many times. V usage is TRBV7-2 and J usage is TRBJ1-5; 9 bases line up with TRBD1. The CDR3 runs 15 residues. J gave up 6 bases and V 1 base, and 4 bases lay outside the gene matches. Germline lookup yields CDR1 SGHTA and CDR2 FQGNSA. CDR3 sequence: CASSLVGQGLQPQHF. The CDR3, as DNA: TGTGCCAGCAGCTTAGTGGGACAGGGTCTTCAGCCCCAGCATTTT.

This chain links TRBV15 with TRBJ2-1; 7 positions match TRBD2. This CDR3 comprises 17 residues. Germline CDR1 is LNHNV and CDR2 is YYDKDF (reference sequence). The V segment lost 0 bases and the J segment 10 bases; nucleotides outside the gene matches: 15. The CDR3 bases are TGTGCCACCAGCAGAGATACGTGGGCGGGGGTAGGGCACGAGCAGTTCTTC. The encoded protein is CATSRDTWAGVGHEQFF.

On this clonotype: A much larger clone differs from this one at a single base, so this may be a read error. The gene calls are TRBV6-5 and TRBJ2-7; D may be TRBD1 or TRBD2 (7 bases each). This CDR3 region has 13 residues. Germline values: CDR1 MNHEY, CDR2 SVGAGI. CDR3 amino acids: CAGSDREGHEQYF. The CDR3 bases are TGTGCCGGCAGCGACAGGGAGGGGCACGAGCAGTACTTC.

This clonotype occurred many times. V is TRBV20-1 and J is TRBJ2-7; D is unclear. V dropped 1 base and J dropped 3 bases, with 10 bases sitting between them. Looked up from germline, CDR1 is DFQATT and CDR2 is SNEGSKA (reference sequence). CDR3 length: 13 residues. For the CDR3, the DNA is TGCAGTGCTAGAGTGCTGACACTCTACGAGCAGTACTTC. This codes for CSARVLTLYEQYF.

For this clonotype: A clone one base away is much larger, so this may be a read error. The rearrangement links TRBV2 to TRBJ2-5; 10 bases are a match to TRBD2. In germline, CDR1 is SNHLY, CDR2 FYNNEI. V lost 1 base, J lost 11 bases, and 7 bases stayed unmatched. The CDR3 spans 14 residues. Here the CDR3 reads CASSEGVAGGEQYF. The CDR3 DNA sequence: TGTGCCAGCAGTGAAGGAGTAGCGGGGGGTGAGCAGTACTTC.

The V call is TRBV27, the J call TRBJ1-4; no clear D. Per germline, CDR1 MNHEY and CDR2 SMNVEV (reference sequence). With 4 bases removed from V and 0 bases from J, the gap between germline ends came to 12 bases. The CDR3 runs 16 residues. CDR3 nucleotide sequence: TGTGCCAGCAGTTATATCCCCTCCGCAACTAATGAAAAACTGTTTTTT. This encodes CASSYIPSATNEKLFF.

Remarks on this clonotype: A much larger clone sits a single nucleotide away, making a read error possible. The CDR3 region is CSAREQGFWEQGGNAEAFF. Written as DNA, the CDR3 is TGCAGTGCTAGAGAGCAGGGGTTTTGGGAACAAGGTGGGAACGCTGAAGCTTTCTTT. The rearrangement uses TRBV20-1 and TRBJ1-1, with D maybe TRBD1 (6 bases). The CDR3 loop spans 19 amino acids. CDR1 and CDR2 from the germline V gene are DFQATT and SNEGSKA (reference sequence).

There are many counts of this clonotype. The CDR3 DNA follows: TGTGCCAGCAGTTTACTAGCGGGGAGACAAGAGACCCAGTACTTC. This gives the protein CASSLLAGRQETQYF. V and J are TRBV27 and TRBJ2-5; 9 bases map to TRBD2. In germline, CDR1 is MNHEY, CDR2 SMNVEV (reference sequence). After removal of 2 bases from V and 2 bases from J, the junction contained 3 bases not matched to a gene. The CDR3 runs 15 residues.

The V and J genes are TRBV6-2 or TRBV6-3 and TRBJ2-2, with D uncertain. The V gene lost 8 bases and the J gene lost 5 bases, with 9 bases spanning the gap. Germline values: CDR1 MNHEY, CDR2 SVGEGT. The CDR3 runs 12 residues. The CDR3 here is CASFMGTGELFF. Here the CDR3 DNA reads TGTGCCAGCTTTATGGGAACCGGGGAGCTGTTTTTT.

The V and J genes are TRBV7-2 and TRBJ1-5, with 7 positions matching TRBD1. The CDR3 spans 15 residues. Germline values: CDR1 SGHTA, CDR2 FQGNSA. Germline trimming cut 5 bases from V and 3 bases from J; bases unmatched to any gene: 7. The CDR3 coding sequence is TGTGCCAGCAGCAATTCACAGGGGAACAATCAGCCCCAGCATTTT. Translating gives CASSNSQGNNQPQHF.

This clonotype came up many times. The CDR3 DNA reads as TGTGCCAGCAGCTTTCCGAGACAGCCCCAGCATTTT. Translation gives CASSFPRQPQHF. This sequence joins TRBV7-2 and TRBJ1-5; no firm D call. V was trimmed by 3 bases and J by 7 bases, leaving 7 bases between them. Germline V lookup: CDR1 SGHTA, CDR2 FQGNSA. The CDR3 loop spans 12 amino acids.

The gene calls are TRBV20-1 and TRBJ1-2; D not resolved. Trimming left V 2 bases short and J 13 bases short, with 23 bases between. The CDR3 totals 14 residues. Per the germline V gene, CDR1 is DFQATT and CDR2 is SNEGSKA (reference sequence). The CDR3 nucleotides read TGCAGTGCTAGAACCGGGAGCAGTCCAAATGGCAGCACCTTC. Translated: CSARTGSSPNGSTF.

The chain is built from TRBV12-3 or TRBV12-4 and TRBJ2-1; 9 bases are a match to TRBD2. After removal of 6 bases from V and 8 bases from J, the junction contained 11 bases not matched to a gene. CDR3 size: 15 residues. The CDR3: CASSRFKRGDDEQFF. The CDR3 DNA sequence: TGTGCCAGCAGCCGATTTAAGCGGGGGGATGATGAGCAGTTCTTC.

This chain joins TRBV5-1 and TRBJ2-5; 7 bases fit TRBD1. Losses at the gene ends were 4 bases for V and 1 base for J; bases not matched to a gene: 7. The CDR3 is made up of 15 amino acids. Germline CDR1 SGHRS, CDR2 YFSETQ. CDR3 DNA: TGCGCCAGCAGCAAAGAGGGACAGCTCCAAGAGACCCAGTACTTC. Its translation: CASSKEGQLQETQYF. The whole variable domain, remainder taken from reference TRBV5-1 and TRBJ2-5, is KAGVTQTPRYLIKTRGQQVTLSCSPISGHRSVSWYQQTPGQGLQFLFEYFSETQRNKGNFPGRFSGRQFSNSRSEMNVSTLELGDSALYLCASSKEGQLQETQYFGPGTRLLVL.

This clonotype was seen repeatedly, ten times or more. The CDR3 DNA sequence: TGTGCCACCAGTGATGTCACAGGGGGCAGGGAGACCCAGTACTTC. Amino acids: CATSDVTGGRETQYF. The genes are TRBV24-1 and TRBJ2-5; 9 positions agree with TRBD1. CDR1 is KGHDR, CDR2 SFDVKD, per germline. CDR3 length equals 15 residues. V lost 3 bases and J lost 5; bases outside the gene matches: 6.

This clonotype came up a few times. The chain has TRBV5-1 and TRBJ1-1; D uncertain. The CDR3 runs to 14 residues. Between the trimmed V and J ends, which lost 3 bases and 4 bases, there was a span of 13 bases. The germline gives CDR1 SGHRS, CDR2 YFSETQ. The CDR3 reads CASSSTPLGTEAFF. The CDR3 region has the DNA TGCGCCAGCAGCTCCACCCCTTTGGGCACTGAAGCTTTCTTT.

This clonotype was seen a single time. J is TRBJ2-3 and V is TRBV28, with 10 bases fitting TRBD1. The CDR3 has 15 residues. CDR1 and CDR2 from the germline V gene are MDHEN and SYDVKM. With V trimmed by 3 bases and J by 4 bases, 4 bases remained unmatched. The CDR3 bases are TGTGCCAGCAGTTTGGAGGGACAGGGGCCAGATACGCAGTATTTT. Protein: CASSLEGQGPDTQYF.

In this sample, this clonotype turned up many times. The V call is TRBV18, the J call TRBJ1-1; possibly TRBD1 for D (5 bases). Trimming pared 8 bases from V and 1 base from J, leaving 17 bases between. The CDR3 length is 15 residues. The germline V gene has CDR1 KGHSH and CDR2 LQKENI. The CDR3 region has the DNA TGTGCCAGCAGCCCGCCGGGACGGGAGAACACTGAAGCTTTCTTT. Amino acid sequence: CASSPPGRENTEAFF.